Following are 2 T cell receptor beta chains from one sample sequenced in a study of T cells expressing NK-cell markers. TCRdb reworked the 5' RACE reads into one entry per CDR3 protein, no DNA. The sample data list 300,000 to 450,000 distinct CDR3 sequences. The sequenced sample consisted of blood T cells: a sorted CD56 or NKG2C T cell subset, CD4+ or CD8+ T cells, or bulk PBMC T cells (not recorded which). The source is a man between 18 and 69 years old in good health.

The V gene is TRBV13, the J gene TRBJ2-7. The CDR3 runs to 12 residues. Looked up from germline, CDR1 is PRHDT and CDR2 is FYEKMQ (reference sequence). The CDR3 loop is CASSLGYYEQYF.

The chain joins TRBV3-1 to TRBJ2-3; with no DNA, the TCRdb D assignment of TRBD1 cannot be verified. Germline V gene lookup returns CDR1 LGHDT and CDR2 YNNKEL (reference sequence). CDR3 length: 16 amino acids. This CDR3 is CASSHYVGGSTDTQYF.